This T cell receptor (beta chain) was identified during a study of blood T cell repertoires in COVID-19. About the study: Acute and convalescent COVID-19 samples came from the United States, Italy and Spain.

CDR3 length: 14 residues. The germline CDR1 and CDR2 sequences are LNHDA and SQIVND (reference sequence). The V and J ends lost 8 bases and 0 bases respectively, with 11 bases between them. Per the study methods: The authors estimated nucleated cell counts from reference gene primer amplification. Assay: immunoSEQ multiplex PCR; the TCRdb copy retains only in-frame clones and omits some. V and J calls and clone size are as listed in that table; D and trimming were resolved from the DNA. The top ten clones hold more than 7.5% of a sample with 140,000 to 150,000 clones, roughly 88% of them seen once. The receptor was derived from a woman aged 55-70 years with COVID-19, enrolled during active disease. Material: peripheral blood. The chain carries TRBV19 and TRBJ1-5; D not resolved. Here the CDR3 reads CASGGGDSNQPQHF. The CDR3 region has the DNA TGTGCCAGTGGTGGCGGTGATAGCAATCAGCCCCAGCATTTT.